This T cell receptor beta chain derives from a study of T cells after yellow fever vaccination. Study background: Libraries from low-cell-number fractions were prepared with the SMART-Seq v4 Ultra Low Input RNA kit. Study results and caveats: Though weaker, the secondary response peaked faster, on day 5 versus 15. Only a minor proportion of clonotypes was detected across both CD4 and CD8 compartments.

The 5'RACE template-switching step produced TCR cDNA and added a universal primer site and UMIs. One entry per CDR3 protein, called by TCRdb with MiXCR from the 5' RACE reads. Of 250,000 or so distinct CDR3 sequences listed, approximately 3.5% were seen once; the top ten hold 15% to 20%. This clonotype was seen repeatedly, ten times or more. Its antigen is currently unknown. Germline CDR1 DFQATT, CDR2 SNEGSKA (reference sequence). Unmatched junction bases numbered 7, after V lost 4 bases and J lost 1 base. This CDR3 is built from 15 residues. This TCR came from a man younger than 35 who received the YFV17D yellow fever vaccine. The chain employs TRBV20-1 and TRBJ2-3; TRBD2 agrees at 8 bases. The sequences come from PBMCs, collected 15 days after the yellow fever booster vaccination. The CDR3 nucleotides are TGCAGTGCTAAGGCGGCAGCGGGGGGCACAGATACGCAGTATTTT. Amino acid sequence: CSAKAAAGGTDTQYF.